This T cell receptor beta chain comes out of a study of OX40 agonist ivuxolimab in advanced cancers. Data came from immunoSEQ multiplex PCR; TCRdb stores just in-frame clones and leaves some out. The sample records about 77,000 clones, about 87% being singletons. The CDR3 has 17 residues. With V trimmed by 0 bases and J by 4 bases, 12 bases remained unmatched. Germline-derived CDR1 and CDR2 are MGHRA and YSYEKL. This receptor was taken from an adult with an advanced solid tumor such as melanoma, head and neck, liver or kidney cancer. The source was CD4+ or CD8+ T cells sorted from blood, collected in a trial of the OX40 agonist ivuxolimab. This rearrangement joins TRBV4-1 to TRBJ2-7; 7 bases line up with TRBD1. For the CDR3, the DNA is TGCGCCAGCAGCCAAGATCTGTTGAGGGGGCGCGTGTACGAGCAGTACTTC. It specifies CASSQDLLRGRVYEQYF.